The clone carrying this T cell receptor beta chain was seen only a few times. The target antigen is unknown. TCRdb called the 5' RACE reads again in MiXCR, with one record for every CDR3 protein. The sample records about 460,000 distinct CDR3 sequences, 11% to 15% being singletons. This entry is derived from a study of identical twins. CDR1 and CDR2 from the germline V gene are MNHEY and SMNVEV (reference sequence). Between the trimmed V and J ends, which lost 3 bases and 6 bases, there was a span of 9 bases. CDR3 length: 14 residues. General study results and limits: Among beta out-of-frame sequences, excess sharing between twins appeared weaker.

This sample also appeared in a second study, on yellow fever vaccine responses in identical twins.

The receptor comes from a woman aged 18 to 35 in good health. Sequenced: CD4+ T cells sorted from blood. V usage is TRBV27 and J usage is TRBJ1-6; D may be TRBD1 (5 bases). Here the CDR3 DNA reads TGTGCCAGCAGTTTCCGACAGACTAATTCACCCCTCCACTTT. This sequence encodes CASSFRQTNSPLHF.